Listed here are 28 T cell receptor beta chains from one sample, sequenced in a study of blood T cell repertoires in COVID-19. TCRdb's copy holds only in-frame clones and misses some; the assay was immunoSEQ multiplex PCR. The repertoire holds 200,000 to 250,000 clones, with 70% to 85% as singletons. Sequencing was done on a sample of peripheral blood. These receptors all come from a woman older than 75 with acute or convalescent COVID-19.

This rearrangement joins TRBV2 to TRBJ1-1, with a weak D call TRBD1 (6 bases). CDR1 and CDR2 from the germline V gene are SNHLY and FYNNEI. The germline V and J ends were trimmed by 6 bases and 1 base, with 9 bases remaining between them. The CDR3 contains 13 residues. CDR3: CASRDSRNTEAFF. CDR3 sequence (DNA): TGTGCCAGCAGGGACAGCAGGAACACTGAAGCTTTCTTT.

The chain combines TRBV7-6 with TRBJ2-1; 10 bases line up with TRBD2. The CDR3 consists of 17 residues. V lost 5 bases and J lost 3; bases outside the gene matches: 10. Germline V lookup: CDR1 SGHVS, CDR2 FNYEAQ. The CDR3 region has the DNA TGTGCCAGCAGCCCAGCGACCGGGACTAGCGTCTACAATGAGCAGTTCTTC. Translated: CASSPATGTSVYNEQFF.

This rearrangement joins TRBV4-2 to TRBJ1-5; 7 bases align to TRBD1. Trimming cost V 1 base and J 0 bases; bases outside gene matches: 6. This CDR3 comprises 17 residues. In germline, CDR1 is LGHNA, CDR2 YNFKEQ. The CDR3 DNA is TGTGCCAGCAGCCAAGGGGACAGATCTTATAGCAATCAGCCCCAGCATTTT. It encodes CASSQGDRSYSNQPQHF.

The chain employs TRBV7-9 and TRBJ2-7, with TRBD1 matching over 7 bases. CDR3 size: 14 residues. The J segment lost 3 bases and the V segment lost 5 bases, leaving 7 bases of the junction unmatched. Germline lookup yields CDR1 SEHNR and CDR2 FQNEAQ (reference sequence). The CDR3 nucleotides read TGTGCCAGCAGCCCTGGACAGGATGTCTACGAGCAGTACTTC. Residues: CASSPGQDVYEQYF.

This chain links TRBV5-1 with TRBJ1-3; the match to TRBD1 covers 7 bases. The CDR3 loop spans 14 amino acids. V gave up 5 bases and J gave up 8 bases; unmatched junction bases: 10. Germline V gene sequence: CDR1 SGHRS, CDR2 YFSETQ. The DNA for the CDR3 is TGCGCCAGCAGGACAGGGCACAAAGGGGACACCATATATTTT. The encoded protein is CASRTGHKGDTIYF.

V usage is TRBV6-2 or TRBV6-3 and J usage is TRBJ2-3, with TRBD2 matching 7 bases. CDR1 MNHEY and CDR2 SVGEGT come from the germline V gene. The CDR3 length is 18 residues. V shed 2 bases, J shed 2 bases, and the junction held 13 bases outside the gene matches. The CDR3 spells CASSYLESLAEITDTQYF. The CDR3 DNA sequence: TGTGCCAGCAGTTACCTGGAGTCCCTAGCGGAGATCACAGATACGCAGTATTTT.

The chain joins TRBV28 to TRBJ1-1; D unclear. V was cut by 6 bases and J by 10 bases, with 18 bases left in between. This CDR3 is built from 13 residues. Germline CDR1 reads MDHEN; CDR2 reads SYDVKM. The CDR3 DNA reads TGTGCCAGCAGGAATGACGGGAACGAAGGAGCTTTCTTT. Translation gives CASRNDGNEGAFF.

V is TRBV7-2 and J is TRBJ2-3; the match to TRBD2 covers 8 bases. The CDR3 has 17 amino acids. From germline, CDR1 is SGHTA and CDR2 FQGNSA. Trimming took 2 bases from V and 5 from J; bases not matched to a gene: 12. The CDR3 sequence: CASSLIAGTNGGDTQYF. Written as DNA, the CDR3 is TGTGCCAGCAGCTTAATAGCGGGGACCAACGGGGGAGATACGCAGTATTTT.

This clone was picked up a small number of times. The CDR3 DNA sequence: TGTGCCAGCCCGGGCCCGCGGGGGCATGGCTACACCTTC. Amino acids: CASPGPRGHGYTF. This sequence joins TRBV2 and TRBJ1-2; weak D call: TRBD1 (6 bases). The CDR3 totals 13 residues. Trimming removed 8 bases from V and 6 bases from J, with 16 bases in between. Germline V gene sequence: CDR1 SNHLY, CDR2 FYNNEI.

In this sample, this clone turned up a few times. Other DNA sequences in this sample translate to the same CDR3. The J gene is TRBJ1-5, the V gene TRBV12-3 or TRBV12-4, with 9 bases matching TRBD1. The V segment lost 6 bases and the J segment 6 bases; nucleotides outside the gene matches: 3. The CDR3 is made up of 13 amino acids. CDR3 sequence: CASSLTGGQPQHF. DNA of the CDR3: TGTGCCAGCAGCTTGACAGGGGGTCAGCCCCAGCATTTT.

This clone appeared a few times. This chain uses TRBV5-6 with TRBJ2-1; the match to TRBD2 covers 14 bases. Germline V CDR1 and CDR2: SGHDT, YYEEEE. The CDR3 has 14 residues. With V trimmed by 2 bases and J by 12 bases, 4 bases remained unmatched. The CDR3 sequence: CASSLEGTSGRQFF. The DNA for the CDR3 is TGTGCCAGCAGCTTAGAAGGGACTAGCGGGAGGCAGTTCTTC.

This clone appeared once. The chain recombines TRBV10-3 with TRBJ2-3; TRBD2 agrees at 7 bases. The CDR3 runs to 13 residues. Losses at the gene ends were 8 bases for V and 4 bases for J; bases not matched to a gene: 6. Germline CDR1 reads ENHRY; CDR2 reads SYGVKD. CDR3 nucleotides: TGTGCCATCGGAGTAAGCGGGGCAGATACGCAGTATTTT. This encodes CAIGVSGADTQYF.

CDR3 DNA: TGTGCCAGTAGCATGGAGGGCGGCGGAGGAGGCTACACCTTC. This encodes CASSMEGGGGGYTF. The chain combines TRBV19 with TRBJ1-2; D ambiguous. Germline-derived CDR1 and CDR2 are LNHDA and SQIVND (reference sequence). V lost 6 bases and J lost 8, with 19 bases in between. This CDR3 is built from 14 residues.

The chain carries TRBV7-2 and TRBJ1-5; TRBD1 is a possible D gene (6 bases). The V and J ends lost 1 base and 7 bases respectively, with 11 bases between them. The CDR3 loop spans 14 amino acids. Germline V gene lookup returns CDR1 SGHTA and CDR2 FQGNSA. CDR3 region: CASSLGGGRQPQHF. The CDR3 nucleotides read TGTGCCAGCAGCTTAGGAGGGGGTAGACAGCCCCAGCATTTT.

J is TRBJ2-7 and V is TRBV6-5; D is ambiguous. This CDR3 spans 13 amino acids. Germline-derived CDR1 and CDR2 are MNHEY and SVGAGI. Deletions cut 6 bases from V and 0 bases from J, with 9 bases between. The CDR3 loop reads CASSTARSYEQYF. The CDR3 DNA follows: TGTGCCAGCAGCACAGCCCGCTCCTACGAGCAGTACTTC.

DNA for the CDR3: TGTGCCAGCAGCCAACAGGGGAGCACCGGGGAGCTGTTTTTT. It specifies CASSQQGSTGELFF. The V call is TRBV7-3, the J call TRBJ2-2; 7 bases agree with TRBD1. CDR1 and CDR2 (germline): SGHTA, FQGTGA. Germline trimming cut 5 bases from V and 4 bases from J; bases unmatched to any gene: 4. The CDR3 sequence is 14 residues long.

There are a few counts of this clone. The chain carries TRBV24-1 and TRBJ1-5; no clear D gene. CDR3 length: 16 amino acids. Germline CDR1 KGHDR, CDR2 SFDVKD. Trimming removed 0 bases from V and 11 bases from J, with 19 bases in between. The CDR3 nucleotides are TGTGCCACCAGTGATTTGAGTGCACAGAGATTACTTTCCCAGCATTTT. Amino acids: CATSDLSAQRLLSQHF.

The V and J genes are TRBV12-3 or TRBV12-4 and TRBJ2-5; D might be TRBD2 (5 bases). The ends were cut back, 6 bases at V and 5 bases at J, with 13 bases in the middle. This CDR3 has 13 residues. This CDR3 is CASRRGGWETQYF. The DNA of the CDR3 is TGTGCCAGCAGGCGTGGAGGATGGGAGACCCAGTACTTC.

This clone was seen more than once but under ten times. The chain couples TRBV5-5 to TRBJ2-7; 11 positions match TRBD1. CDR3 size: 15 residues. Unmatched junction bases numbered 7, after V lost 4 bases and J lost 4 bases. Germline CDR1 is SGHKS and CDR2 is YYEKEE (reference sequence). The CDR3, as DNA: TGTGCCAGCAGCCCAGGACAGGGGGCGGGATACGAGCAGTACTTC. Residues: CASSPGQGAGYEQYF.

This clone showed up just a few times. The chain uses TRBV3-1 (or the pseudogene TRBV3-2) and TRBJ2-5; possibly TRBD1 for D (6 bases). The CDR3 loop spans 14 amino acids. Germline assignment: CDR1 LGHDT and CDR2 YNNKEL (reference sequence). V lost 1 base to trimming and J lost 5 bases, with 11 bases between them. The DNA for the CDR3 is TGTGCCAGCAGCCAAGTTGACAGGCGGGAGACCCAGTACTTC. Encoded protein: CASSQVDRRETQYF.

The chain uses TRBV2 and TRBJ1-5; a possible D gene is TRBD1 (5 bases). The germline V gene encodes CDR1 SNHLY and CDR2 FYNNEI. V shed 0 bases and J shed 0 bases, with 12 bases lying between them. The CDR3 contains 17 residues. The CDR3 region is CASSEAWGSYSNQPQHF. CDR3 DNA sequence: TGTGCCAGCAGTGAAGCTTGGGGCAGTTATAGCAATCAGCCCCAGCATTTT.

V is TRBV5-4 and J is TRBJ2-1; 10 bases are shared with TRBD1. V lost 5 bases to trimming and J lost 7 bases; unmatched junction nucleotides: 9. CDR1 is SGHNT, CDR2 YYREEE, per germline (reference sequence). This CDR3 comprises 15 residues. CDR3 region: CASSSGTGVQNEQFF. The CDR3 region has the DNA TGTGCCAGCAGTTCCGGGACAGGGGTACAGAATGAGCAGTTCTTC.

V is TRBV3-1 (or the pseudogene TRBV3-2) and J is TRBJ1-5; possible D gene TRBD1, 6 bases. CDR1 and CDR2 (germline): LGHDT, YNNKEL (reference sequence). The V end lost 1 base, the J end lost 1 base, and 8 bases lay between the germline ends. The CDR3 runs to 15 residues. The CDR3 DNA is TGTGCCAGCAGCCAAGCAGGGACAAGCAATCAGCCCCAGCATTTT. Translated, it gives CASSQAGTSNQPQHF.

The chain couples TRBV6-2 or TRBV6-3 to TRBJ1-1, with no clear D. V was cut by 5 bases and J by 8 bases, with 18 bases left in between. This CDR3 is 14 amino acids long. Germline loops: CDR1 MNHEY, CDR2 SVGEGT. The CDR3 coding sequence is TGTGCCAGCAGTCTTCCCCCGGGGTTAGGAGAAGCTTTCTTT. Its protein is CASSLPPGLGEAFF.

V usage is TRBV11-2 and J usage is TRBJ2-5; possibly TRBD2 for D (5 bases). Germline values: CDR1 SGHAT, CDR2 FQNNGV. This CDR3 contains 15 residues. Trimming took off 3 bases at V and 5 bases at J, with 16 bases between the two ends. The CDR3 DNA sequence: TGTGCCAGCAGCTTTTCCTCGCCTTCGGGGGAGACCCAGTACTTC. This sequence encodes CASSFSSPSGETQYF.

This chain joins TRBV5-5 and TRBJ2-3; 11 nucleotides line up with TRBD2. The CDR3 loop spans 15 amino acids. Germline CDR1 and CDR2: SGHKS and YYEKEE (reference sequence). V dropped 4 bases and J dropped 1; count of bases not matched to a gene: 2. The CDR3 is CASSKLAGGTDTQYF. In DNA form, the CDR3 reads TGTGCCAGCAGCAAACTAGCGGGGGGCACAGATACGCAGTATTTT.

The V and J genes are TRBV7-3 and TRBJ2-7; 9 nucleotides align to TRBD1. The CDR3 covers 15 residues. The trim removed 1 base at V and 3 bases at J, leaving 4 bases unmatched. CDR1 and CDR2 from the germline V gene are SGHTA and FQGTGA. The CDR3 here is CASSLIPGQGYEQYF. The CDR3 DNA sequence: TGTGCCAGCAGCTTAATCCCGGGACAGGGCTACGAGCAGTACTTC.

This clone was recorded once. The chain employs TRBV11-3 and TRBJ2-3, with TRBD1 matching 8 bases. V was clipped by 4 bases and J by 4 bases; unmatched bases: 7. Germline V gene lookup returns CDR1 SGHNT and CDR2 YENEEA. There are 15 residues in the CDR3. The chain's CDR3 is CASSSGQGGADTQYF. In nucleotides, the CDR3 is TGTGCCAGCAGCTCTGGACAGGGTGGGGCAGATACGCAGTATTTT.